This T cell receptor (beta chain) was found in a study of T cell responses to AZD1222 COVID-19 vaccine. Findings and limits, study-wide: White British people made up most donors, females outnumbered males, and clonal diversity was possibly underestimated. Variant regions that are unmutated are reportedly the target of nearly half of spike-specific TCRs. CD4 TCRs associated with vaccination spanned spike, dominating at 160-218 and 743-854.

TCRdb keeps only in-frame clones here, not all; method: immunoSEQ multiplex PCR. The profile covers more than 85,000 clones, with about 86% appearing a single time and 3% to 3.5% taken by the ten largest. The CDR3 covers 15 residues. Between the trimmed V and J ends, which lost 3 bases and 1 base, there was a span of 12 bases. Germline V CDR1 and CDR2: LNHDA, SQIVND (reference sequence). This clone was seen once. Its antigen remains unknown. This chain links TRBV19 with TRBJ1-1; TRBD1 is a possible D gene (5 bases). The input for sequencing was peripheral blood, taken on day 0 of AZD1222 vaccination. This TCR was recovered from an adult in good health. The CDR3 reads CASSIRGHANTEAFF. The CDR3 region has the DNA TGTGCCAGTAGTATCAGAGGACACGCGAACACTGAAGCTTTCTTT.